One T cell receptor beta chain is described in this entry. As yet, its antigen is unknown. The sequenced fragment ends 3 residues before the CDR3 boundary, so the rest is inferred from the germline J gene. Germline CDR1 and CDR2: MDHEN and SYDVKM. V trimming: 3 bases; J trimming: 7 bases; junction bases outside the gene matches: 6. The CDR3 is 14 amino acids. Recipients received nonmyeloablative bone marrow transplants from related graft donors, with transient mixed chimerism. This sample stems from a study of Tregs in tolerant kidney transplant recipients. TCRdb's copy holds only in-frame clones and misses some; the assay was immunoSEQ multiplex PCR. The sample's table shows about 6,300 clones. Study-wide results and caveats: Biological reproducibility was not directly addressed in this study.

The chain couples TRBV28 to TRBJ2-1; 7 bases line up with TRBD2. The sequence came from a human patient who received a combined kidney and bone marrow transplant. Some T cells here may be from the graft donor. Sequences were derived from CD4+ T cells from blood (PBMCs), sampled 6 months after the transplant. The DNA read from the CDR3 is TGTGCCAGCAGTTTTGGCGGGAGTAGGAATGAG. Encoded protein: CASSFGGSRNE. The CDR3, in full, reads CASSFGGSRNEQFF.